The T cell receptor beta chain under discussion was sequenced for a study of blood T cell repertoires in COVID-19. The repertoire was sequenced with immunoSEQ multiplex PCR; TCRdb's copy has only in-frame clones and lacks some. The data contain approximately 350,000 clones, around 92% of them singletons. As regards this clone: Other nucleotide sequences in the sample specify the same CDR3.

The sequence was obtained from a man aged 35 to 55 with acute or convalescent COVID-19. Sequencing input: peripheral blood.

CDR3 nucleotides: TGTGCCAGCAGTTACGATAGGAACACCGGGGAGCTGTTTTTT. This encodes CASSYDRNTGELFF. The chain combines TRBV6-5 with TRBJ2-2; no clear D gene. This CDR3 has 14 residues. Germline V lookup: CDR1 MNHEY, CDR2 SVGAGI. The ends were cut back, 2 bases at V and 1 base at J, with 5 bases in the middle.